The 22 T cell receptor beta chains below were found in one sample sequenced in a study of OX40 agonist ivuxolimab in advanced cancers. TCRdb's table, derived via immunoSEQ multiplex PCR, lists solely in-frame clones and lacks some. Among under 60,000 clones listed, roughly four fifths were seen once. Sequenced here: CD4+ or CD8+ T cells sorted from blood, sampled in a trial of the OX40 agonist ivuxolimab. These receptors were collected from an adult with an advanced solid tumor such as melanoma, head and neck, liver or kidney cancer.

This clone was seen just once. The CDR3 region has the DNA TGTGCCAGCAGCGGGGGCCTAGCCAAAAACATTCAGTACTTC. Encoded protein: CASSGGLAKNIQYF. This chain joins TRBV5-6 and TRBJ2-4; TRBD1 might be the D (6 bases). This CDR3 is 14 amino acids long. CDR1 SGHDT and CDR2 YYEEEE come from the germline V gene. V gave up 4 bases and J gave up 0 bases, with 8 bases separating them.

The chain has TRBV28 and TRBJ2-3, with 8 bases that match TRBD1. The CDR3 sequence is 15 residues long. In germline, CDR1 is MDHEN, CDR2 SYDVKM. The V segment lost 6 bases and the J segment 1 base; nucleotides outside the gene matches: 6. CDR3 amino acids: CASRPAGGGTDTQYF. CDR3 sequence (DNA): TGTGCCAGCAGACCAGCAGGGGGCGGCACAGATACGCAGTATTTT. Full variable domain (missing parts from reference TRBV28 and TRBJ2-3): DVKVTQSSRYLVKRTGEKVFLECVQDMDHENMFWYRQDPGLGLRLIYFSYDVKMKEKGDIPEGYSVSREKKERFSLILESASTNQTSMYLCASRPAGGGTDTQYFGPGTRLTVL.

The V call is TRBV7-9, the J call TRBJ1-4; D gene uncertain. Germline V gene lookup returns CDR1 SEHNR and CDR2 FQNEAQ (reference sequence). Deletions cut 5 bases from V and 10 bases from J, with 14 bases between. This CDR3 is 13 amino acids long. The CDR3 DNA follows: TGTGCCAGCAGCGCCCTCGGTATTTCAAAACTGTTTTTT. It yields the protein CASSALGISKLFF.

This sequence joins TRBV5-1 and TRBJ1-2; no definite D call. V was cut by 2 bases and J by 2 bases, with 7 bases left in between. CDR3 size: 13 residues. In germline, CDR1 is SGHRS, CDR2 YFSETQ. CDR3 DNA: TGCGCCAGCAGCTTCTCTTCCAACTATGGCTACACCTTC. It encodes CASSFSSNYGYTF.

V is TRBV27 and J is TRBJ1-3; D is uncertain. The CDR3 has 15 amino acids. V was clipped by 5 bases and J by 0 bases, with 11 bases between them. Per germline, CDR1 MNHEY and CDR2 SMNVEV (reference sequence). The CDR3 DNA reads TGTGCCAGCAGTAGGGTCGGTAGCTCTGGAAACACCATATATTTT. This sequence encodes CASSRVGSSGNTIYF.

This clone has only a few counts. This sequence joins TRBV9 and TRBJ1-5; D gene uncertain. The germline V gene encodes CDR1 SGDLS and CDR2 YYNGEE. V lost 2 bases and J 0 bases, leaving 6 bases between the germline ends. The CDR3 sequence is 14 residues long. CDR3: CASSVRYSNQPQHF. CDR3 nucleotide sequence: TGTGCCAGCAGCGTGAGGTATAGCAATCAGCCCCAGCATTTT.

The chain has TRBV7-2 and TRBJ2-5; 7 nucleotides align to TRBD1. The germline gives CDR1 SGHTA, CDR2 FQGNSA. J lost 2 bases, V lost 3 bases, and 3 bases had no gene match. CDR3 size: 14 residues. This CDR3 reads CASSLGDSQETQYF. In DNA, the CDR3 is TGTGCCAGCAGCTTGGGGGACAGTCAAGAGACCCAGTACTTC.

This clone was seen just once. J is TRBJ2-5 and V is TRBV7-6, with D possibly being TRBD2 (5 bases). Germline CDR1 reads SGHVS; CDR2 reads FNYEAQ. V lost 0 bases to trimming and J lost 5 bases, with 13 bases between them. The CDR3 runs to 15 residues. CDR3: CASSLASGGFETQYF. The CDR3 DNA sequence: TGTGCCAGCAGCTTAGCTTCAGGAGGCTTCGAGACCCAGTACTTC.

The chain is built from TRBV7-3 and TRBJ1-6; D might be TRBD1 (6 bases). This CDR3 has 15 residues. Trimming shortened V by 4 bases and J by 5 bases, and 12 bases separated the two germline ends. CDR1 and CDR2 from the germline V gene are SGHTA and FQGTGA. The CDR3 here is CASSSDSSNNSPLHF. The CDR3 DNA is TGTGCCAGCAGCTCGGACAGTAGTAATAATTCACCCCTCCACTTT.

In DNA form, the CDR3 reads TGTGCCAGCAGCCCGATGGGGGGGGGTGGAGAAAAACTGTTTTTT. It is translated as CASSPMGGGGEKLFF. The chain couples TRBV7-2 to TRBJ1-4, with a possible D match to TRBD1 (5 bases). V shed 5 bases and J shed 8 bases, with 18 bases lying between them. The CDR3 has 15 amino acids. Germline CDR1 is SGHTA and CDR2 is FQGNSA.

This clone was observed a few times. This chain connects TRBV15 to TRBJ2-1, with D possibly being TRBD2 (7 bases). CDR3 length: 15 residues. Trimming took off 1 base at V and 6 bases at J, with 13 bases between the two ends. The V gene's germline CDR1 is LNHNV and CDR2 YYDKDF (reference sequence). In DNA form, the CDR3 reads TGTGCCACCAGCAGAGGAGGGGGGAGGGGCAATGAGCAGTTCTTC. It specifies CATSRGGGRGNEQFF.

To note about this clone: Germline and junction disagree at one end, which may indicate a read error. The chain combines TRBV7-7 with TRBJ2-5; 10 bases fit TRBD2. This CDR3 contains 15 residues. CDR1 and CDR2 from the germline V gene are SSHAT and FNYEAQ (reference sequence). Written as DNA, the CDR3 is TGTGCTAGCAGCCGAAGCGGGGGGGCCTTGGAGACCCAGTACTTC. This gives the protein CASSRSGGALETQYF.

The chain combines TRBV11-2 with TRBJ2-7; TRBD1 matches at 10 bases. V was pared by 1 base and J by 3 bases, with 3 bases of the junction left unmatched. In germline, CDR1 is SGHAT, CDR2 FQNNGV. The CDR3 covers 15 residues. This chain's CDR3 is CASSLGRTGGYEQYF. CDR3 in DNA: TGTGCCAGCAGCTTAGGACGGACAGGGGGCTACGAGCAGTACTTC.

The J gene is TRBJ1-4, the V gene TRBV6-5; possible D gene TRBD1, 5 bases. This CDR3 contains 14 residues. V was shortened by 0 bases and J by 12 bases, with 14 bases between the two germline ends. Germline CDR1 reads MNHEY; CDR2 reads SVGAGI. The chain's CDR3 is CASSYSGGAIELFF. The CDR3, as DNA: TGTGCCAGCAGTTACTCGGGGGGTGCGATAGAACTGTTTTTT.

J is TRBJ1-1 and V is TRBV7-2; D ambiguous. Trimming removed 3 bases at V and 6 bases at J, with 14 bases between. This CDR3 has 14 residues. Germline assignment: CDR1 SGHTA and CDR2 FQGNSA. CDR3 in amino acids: CASSFYTTVAEAFF. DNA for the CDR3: TGTGCCAGCAGCTTTTACACCACGGTCGCTGAAGCTTTCTTT.

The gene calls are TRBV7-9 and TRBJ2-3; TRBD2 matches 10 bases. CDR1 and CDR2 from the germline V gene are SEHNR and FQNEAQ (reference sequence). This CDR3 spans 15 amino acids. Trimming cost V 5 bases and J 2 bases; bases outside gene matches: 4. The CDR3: CASSHSGGFTDTQYF. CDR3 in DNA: TGTGCCAGCAGCCATAGCGGGGGGTTCACAGATACGCAGTATTTT. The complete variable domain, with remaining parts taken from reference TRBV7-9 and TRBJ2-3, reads DTGVSQNPRHKITKRGQNVTFRCDPISEHNRLYWYRQTLGQGPEFLTYFQNEAQLEKSRLLSDRFSAERPKGSFSTLEIQRTEQGDSAMYLCASSHSGGFTDTQYFGPGTRLTVL.

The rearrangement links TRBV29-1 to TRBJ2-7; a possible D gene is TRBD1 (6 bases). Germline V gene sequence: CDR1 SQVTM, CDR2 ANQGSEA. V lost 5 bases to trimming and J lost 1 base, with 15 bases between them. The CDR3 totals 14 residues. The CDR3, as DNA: TGCAGCGTTAGGGGGACAACCCAATCCTACGAGCAGTACTTC. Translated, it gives CSVRGTTQSYEQYF.

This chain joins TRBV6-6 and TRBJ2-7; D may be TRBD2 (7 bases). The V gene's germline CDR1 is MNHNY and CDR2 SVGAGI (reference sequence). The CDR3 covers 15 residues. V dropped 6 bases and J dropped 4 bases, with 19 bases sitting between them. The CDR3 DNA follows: TGTGCCAGCAGCCTGGTGGGGGGGGCGGAATACGAGCAGTACTTC. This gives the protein CASSLVGGAEYEQYF.

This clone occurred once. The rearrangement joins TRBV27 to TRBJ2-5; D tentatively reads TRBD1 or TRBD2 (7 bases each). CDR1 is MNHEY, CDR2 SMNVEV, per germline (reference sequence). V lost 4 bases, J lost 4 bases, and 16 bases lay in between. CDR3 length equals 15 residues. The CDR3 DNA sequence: TGTGCCAGCAGTTCGGGACAGCCGGGGGGAGAGACCCAGTACTTC. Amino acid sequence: CASSSGQPGGETQYF.

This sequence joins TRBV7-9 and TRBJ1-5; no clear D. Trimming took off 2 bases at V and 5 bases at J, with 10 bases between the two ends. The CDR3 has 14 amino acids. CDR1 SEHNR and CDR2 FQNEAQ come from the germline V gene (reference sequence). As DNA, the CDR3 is TGTGCCAGCAGCTTATCCGGTAATGATCAGCCCCAGCATTTT. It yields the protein CASSLSGNDQPQHF.

DNA of the CDR3: TGCGCCAGCAGGTTGACTCAGGGGGCAGTGAATAATTCACCCCTCCACTTT. Translating gives CASRLTQGAVNNSPLHF. V usage is TRBV5-1 and J usage is TRBJ1-6; 8 bases align to TRBD1. The junction had 12 bases not matched to a gene; V was cut back by 5 bases and J by 5 bases. The CDR3 contains 17 residues. Germline lookup yields CDR1 SGHRS and CDR2 YFSETQ.

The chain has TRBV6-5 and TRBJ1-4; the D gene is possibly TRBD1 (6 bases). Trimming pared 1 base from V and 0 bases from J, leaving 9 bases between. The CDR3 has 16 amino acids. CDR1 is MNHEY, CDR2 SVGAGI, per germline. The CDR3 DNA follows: TGTGCCAGCAGTTACTTGGGGGCGGCAACTAATGAAAAACTGTTTTTT. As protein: CASSYLGAATNEKLFF.